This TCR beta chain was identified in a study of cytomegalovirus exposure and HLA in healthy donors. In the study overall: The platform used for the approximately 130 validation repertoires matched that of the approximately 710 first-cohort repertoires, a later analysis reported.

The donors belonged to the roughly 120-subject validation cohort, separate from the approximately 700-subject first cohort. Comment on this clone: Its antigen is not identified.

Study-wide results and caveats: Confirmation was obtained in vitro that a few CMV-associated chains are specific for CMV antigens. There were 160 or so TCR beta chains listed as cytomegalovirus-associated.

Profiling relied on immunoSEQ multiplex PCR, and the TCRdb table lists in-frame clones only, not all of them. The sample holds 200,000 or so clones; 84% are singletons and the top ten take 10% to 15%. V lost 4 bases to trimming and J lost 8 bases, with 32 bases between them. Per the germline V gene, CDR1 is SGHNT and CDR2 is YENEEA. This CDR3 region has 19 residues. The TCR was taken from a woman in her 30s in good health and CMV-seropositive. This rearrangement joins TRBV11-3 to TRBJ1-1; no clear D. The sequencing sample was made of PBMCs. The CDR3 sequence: CASSSSAPNSAKRESEAFF. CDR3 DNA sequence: TGTGCCAGCAGCTCTTCCGCCCCCAATAGCGCCAAACGGGAATCCGAAGCTTTCTTT.